The present T cell receptor beta chain was sequenced within a study of T-cell reconstitution after alpha-beta-depleted transplantation in children. The study's findings and limits: Some patients' high day-60 TCRbeta diversity was traced to surviving recipient T cells and thymic progenitors. About two months after transplant, alpha-beta T cells reportedly came from several hundred expanded graft clones. Diversity and T-cell counts at one year after transplant derived mostly from new T cells.

On this clonotype itself: Its target is unknown.

This sample's TCRbeta library carried unique molecular identifier barcodes. Via MiXCR, TCRdb re-called the PCR reads, giving one row per CDR3 protein. The sample has some 450,000 distinct CDR3 sequences; around 46% are singletons. The sample here was PBMCs, taken before TCRalphabeta/CD19-depleted stem cell transplant. This sequence originates from a girl aged 2 to 9 with aplastic anemia, due to receive a stem cell transplant.

CDR3 sequence: CASSSSSGSSYEQYF. The CDR3 DNA is TGCGCCAGCAGCTCCTCAAGCGGGAGCTCCTACGAGCAGTACTTC. The V and J genes are TRBV5-1 and TRBJ2-7; 8 nucleotides line up with TRBD2. The CDR3 sequence is 15 residues long. Per the germline V gene, CDR1 is SGHRS and CDR2 is YFSETQ. Unmatched junction bases numbered 5, after V lost 3 bases and J lost 0 bases.